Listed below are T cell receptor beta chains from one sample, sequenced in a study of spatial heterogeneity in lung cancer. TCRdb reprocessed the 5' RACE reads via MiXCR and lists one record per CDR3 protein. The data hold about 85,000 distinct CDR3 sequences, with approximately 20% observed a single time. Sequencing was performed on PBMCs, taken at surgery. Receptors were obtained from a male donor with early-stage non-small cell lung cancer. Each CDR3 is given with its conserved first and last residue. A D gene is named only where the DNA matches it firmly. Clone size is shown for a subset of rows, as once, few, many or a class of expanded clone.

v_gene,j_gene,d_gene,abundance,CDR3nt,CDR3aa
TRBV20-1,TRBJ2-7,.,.,TGCAGTGCTAGATCATCGGGACTCCTGTACGAGCAGTACTTC,CSARSSGLLYEQYF
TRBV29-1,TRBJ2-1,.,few,TGCAGCGCAGGGACGGAACTCAATGAGCAGTTCTTC,CSAGTELNEQFF
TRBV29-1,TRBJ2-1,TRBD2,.,TGCAGCGTTGGGGGGACTACCGAGCAGTTCTTC,CSVGGTTEQFF
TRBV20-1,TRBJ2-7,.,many,TGCAGTGCTAGAGATCTCCAGGGGCGAACCTACGAGCAGTACTTC,CSARDLQGRTYEQYF
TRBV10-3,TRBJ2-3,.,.,TGTGCCATCAGTGATGGCAGGGGAAGCACAGATACGCAGTATTTT,CAISDGRGSTDTQYF
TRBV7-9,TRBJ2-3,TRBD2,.,TGTGCCAGCAGCGCGAGAGGCGGGAGGAGCACAGATACGCAGTATTTT,CASSARGGRSTDTQYF
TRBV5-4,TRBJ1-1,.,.,TGTGCCAGCAGCACCACACCGGGGACTGAAGCTTTCTTT,CASSTTPGTEAFF
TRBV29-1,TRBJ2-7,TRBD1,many,TGCAGCGCCGGGACAGTCTACGAGCAGTACTTC,CSAGTVYEQYF
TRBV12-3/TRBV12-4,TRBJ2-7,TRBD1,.,TGTGCCAGCAGTTTGGGAGGACAGGGAATCGGCTACGAGCAGTACTTC,CASSLGGQGIGYEQYF
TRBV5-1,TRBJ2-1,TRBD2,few,TGCGCCAGCAGCTTCGGTCTAGCGGGGCTTTACAATGAGCAGTTCTTC,CASSFGLAGLYNEQFF